This is a list of T cell receptor beta chains from one sample in a study of blood T cell repertoires in COVID-19. Clones were read by immunoSEQ multiplex PCR, and TCRdb kept only the in-frame ones, dropping some. The table lists fewer than 200,000 clones, approximately 74% of them singletons. Sequencing input: peripheral blood. These TCRs come from an elderly woman with acute or convalescent COVID-19. CDR3s include the opening cysteine and the closing phenylalanine or tryptophan. A D gene is named only where the DNA matches it firmly. A row's size may be missing; if present it is once, few, many or a size class.

D gene	V gene	clone size	J gene	CDR3 protein	CDR3 DNA
TRBD2	TRBV7-9	few	TRBJ2-3	CASSPGLAERRGTDTQYF	TGTGCCAGCAGCCCAGGACTAGCGGAACGCCGGGGGACAGATACGCAGTATTTT
-	TRBV3-1/TRBV3-2	-	TRBJ2-1	CASSHWTEGSNEQFF	TGTGCCAGCAGCCACTGGACGGAGGGGTCCAATGAGCAGTTCTTC
-	TRBV19	-	TRBJ2-1	CASSTSGDREQFF	TGTGCCAGTAGTACTAGCGGGGACAGGGAGCAGTTCTTC
-	TRBV4-3	-	TRBJ2-7	CASSPSWQSGEQYF	TGCGCCAGCAGCCCCTCGTGGCAGTCTGGTGAGCAGTACTTC
TRBD2	TRBV7-3	-	TRBJ2-2	CASSGQGLAGGELFF	TGTGCCAGCAGCGGCCAGGGACTAGCGGGAGGGGAGCTGTTTTTT
TRBD1	TRBV9	few	TRBJ1-3	CASSVAGTGSGNTIYF	TGTGCCAGCAGCGTAGCGGGGACAGGGTCGGGAAACACCATATATTTT
TRBD1	TRBV7-9	-	TRBJ1-5	CASSFGGQGANQPQHF	TGTGCCAGCAGCTTTGGTGGGCAGGGGGCTAATCAGCCCCAGCATTTT
TRBD2	TRBV5-1	-	TRBJ2-3	CASSSGLAGPDTQYF	TGCGCCAGCAGCTCGGGACTAGCGGGACCAGATACGCAGTATTTT
-	TRBV21-1	-	TRBJ2-1	CASSKVALAYNEQFF	TGTGCCAGCAGCAAAGTAGCACTAGCGTATAATGAGCAGTTCTTC
TRBD1	TRBV24-1	once	TRBJ1-1	CATSDSQGAYTEAFF	TGTGCCACCAGTGATTCCCAGGGGGCCTACACTGAAGCTTTCTTT
TRBD2	TRBV19	-	TRBJ2-5	CASKGLAGAEETQYF	TGTGCCAGCAAGGGACTAGCGGGAGCGGAGGAGACCCAGTACTTC
-	TRBV28	-	TRBJ2-7	CASTYGSRLASYEQYF	TGTGCCAGCACGTACGGGTCAAGACTGGCTTCCTACGAGCAGTACTTC
-	TRBV7-9	once	TRBJ2-1	CASSPLVSRYNEQFF	TGTGCCAGCAGCCCTCTAGTGTCCAGATACAATGAGCAGTTCTTC
TRBD1	TRBV30	-	TRBJ1-1	CAWTGTGGGNTEAFF	TGTGCCTGGACCGGGACAGGAGGGGGGAACACTGAAGCTTTCTTT
-	TRBV9	many	TRBJ2-3	CASKDLSQGPDTQYF	TGTGCCAGCAAGGATTTGTCGCAGGGGCCAGATACGCAGTATTTT
TRBD1	TRBV19	-	TRBJ1-2	CASSDRDRAFGYTF	TGTGCCAGTAGCGACCGGGACAGGGCCTTTGGCTACACCTTC
TRBD1	TRBV6-5	-	TRBJ2-7	CASSRQGSSYEQYF	TGTGCCAGCAGTCGACAGGGGTCCTCCTACGAGCAGTACTTC
-	TRBV5-8	-	TRBJ1-5	CASSAAGQSVYSNQPQHF	TGTGCCAGCAGCGCCGCGGGCCAGTCGGTCTATAGCAATCAGCCCCAGCATTTT
TRBD2	TRBV28	once	TRBJ2-3	CASSSKLAGGPPQSQYF	TGTGCCAGCAGTTCCAAACTAGCGGGAGGCCCGCCCCAGTCGCAGTATTTT
-	TRBV7-2	-	TRBJ1-2	CASSAGIRYGYTF	TGTGCCAGCAGCGCCGGGATTAGGTATGGCTACACCTTC
-	TRBV6-6	few	TRBJ1-6	CASSYSRGENSPLHF	TGTGCCAGCAGTTACTCCCGCGGTGAGAATTCACCCCTCCACTTT
-	TRBV19	-	TRBJ2-3	CASSILAQGSDTQYF	TGTGCCAGTAGCATCCTAGCACAGGGTAGTGATACGCAGTATTTT
TRBD2	TRBV6-2/TRBV6-3	-	TRBJ2-7	CASSYSPQGLDSYEQYF	TGTGCCAGCAGTTACAGCCCGCAGGGACTAGATTCCTACGAGCAGTACTTC
TRBD2	TRBV28	-	TRBJ2-2	CASLSTSGSPGELFF	TGTGCCAGCCTCTCAACGAGCGGGAGCCCCGGGGAGCTGTTTTTT
-	TRBV13	-	TRBJ1-1	CASSFREGGEAFF	TGTGCCAGCAGCTTCCGGGAGGGGGGAGAAGCTTTCTTT